This T cell receptor (beta chain) derives from a study of blood T cell repertoires in COVID-19 (dated by TCRdb to the early 2020s). Turning to the overall study: The collaborator samples originated in the United States, Italy and Spain and spanned the acute and convalescent phases of COVID-19. The prospective study material was composed of cDNA or gDNA derived from T cells, B-cell-depleted T cells, or PBMCs. Deeply sampled blood TCRbeta repertoires from subjects exposed to, actively infected with, or recovered from COVID-19 were included in the dataset. The repertoires were released in a freely available public database meant as a resource for research on the immune response to SARS-CoV-2. Samples came from the ongoing ImmuneRACE study (first 160 participants) plus 1,254 subjects from 6 global collaborators. Nearly every sample came with metadata listing a de-identified subject ID, COVID-19 status, age in years and sex. Where available, HLA class I and class II types were taken from metadata supplied by the sample provider and were not determined by assay-based typing.

Samples from volunteer blood donors who had recovered from COVID-19 were contributed by a second Seattle source. Whole blood was collected in K2EDTA tubes by collaborating institutions according to the institutions' own protocols. For TCRbeta analysis, collaborators shipped samples in one of three forms: frozen whole blood, isolated PBMCs, or DNA extracted from either of those sample types. General study outcomes and caveats: How much clinical and demographic metadata was included differed by source and by participant, and the metadata was provided uncurated.

TCRbeta CDR3 regions were amplified from genomic DNA using the immunoSEQ Assay, a bias-controlled multiplex PCR. The authors' pipeline ran thus. Nucleated cell counts per sample were estimated from amplification of reference gene primers within the assay. Sequence reads were collapsed and filtered to measure the absolute abundance of every unique TCRbeta CDR3 rearrangement. Productive Simpson clonality was computed per sample as the square root of Simpson's diversity index over productive rearrangements. TCRdb took this table from immuneACCESS and kept in-frame rearrangements with V and J called. Such tables lack part of the clones; where checked against another copy, unresolved V genes explain under half of the gap, and the rest is unexplained. Clone size and the V and J calls come from that table; the DNA yielded D and trimming. Recorded for this sample are roughly 160,000 clones; around 90% of them occurred a single time. The ten largest clones add up to around 4% of the sample.

V and J are truncated by 5 bases and 6 bases respectively, leaving an intervening sequence of 8 bases. CDR1 and CDR2, per the germline V gene, are SGHAT and FQNNGV. Measured from the cysteine to the phenylalanine, the CDR3 is 12 residues long. Here the CDR3 DNA is all that survives: 36 bases in frame from base 1. Details on this clone: Its antigen remains undetermined. No clone much larger than this one lies a single base away; base qualities are absent.

This sequence uses TRBV11-2 and TRBJ2-1; the D gene assignment is ambiguous. This sequence was found in a woman in her sixties or seventies who had recovered from COVID-19. Sequenced: peripheral blood. The DNA is TGTGCCAGCAGCCGTTGGCTCAATGAGCAGTTCTTC. The resulting protein is CASSRWLNEQFF.